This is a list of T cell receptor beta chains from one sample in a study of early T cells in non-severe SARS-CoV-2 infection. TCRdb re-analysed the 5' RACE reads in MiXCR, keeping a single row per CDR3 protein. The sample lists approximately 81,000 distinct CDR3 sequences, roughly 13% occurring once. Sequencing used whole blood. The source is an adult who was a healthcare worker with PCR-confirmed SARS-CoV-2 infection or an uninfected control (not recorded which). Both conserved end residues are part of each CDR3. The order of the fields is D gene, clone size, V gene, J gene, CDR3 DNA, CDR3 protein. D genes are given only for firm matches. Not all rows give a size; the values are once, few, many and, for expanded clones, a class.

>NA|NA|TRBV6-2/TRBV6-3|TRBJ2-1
TGTGCCAGCAGCCCTGGCGGGGAAGGGCAGTTCTTC
CASSPGGEGQFF
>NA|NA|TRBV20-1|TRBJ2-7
TGCAGTGCTTACCAACCTGGGGCGGGGACCGAGCAGTACTTC
CSAYQPGAGTEQYF
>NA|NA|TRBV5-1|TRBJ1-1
TGCGCCAGCAGCTTGGACGGGGAAGTGACTGAAGCTTTCTTT
CASSLDGEVTEAFF
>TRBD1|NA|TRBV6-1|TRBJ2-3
TGTGCCAGCAGTGATCCGGGACAGGGGACAGATACGCAGTATTTT
CASSDPGQGTDTQYF
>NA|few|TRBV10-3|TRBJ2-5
TGTGCCATCAGTATCCGAGGAGAGACCCAGTACTTC
CAISIRGETQYF
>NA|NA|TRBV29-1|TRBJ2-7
TGCAGCGTTGGACAGGACTACGAGCAGTACTTC
CSVGQDYEQYF
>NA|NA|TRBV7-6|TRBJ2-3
TGTGCCAGCAGCTCCCGGCCCACAGATACGCAGTATTTT
CASSSRPTDTQYF
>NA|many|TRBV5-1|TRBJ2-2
TGCGCCAGCAGGTTCGCCGACAGCACCGGGGAGCTGTTTTTT
CASRFADSTGELFF
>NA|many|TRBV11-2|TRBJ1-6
TGTGCCAGCAGCTTCATCTCAGCGGGTCTCTATAATTCACCCCTCCACTTT
CASSFISAGLYNSPLHF
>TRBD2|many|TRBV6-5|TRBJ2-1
TGTGCCAGCAGTTACTCCAAGGGACTAGCGGACCCCTCCTACAATGAGCAGTTCTTC
CASSYSKGLADPSYNEQFF
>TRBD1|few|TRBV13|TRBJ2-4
TGTGCCAGCAGTCACCTCCCCTCGACAGGGGCCAAAAACATTCAGTACTTC
CASSHLPSTGAKNIQYF
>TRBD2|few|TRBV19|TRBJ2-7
TGTGCCAGTAGCTCCACTAGCGGGGTCGTAGAGCAGTACTTC
CASSSTSGVVEQYF
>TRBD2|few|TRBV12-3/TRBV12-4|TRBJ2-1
TGTGCCAGCAGTTTAGATCAACTAGCGGATGAGCAGTTCTTC
CASSLDQLADEQFF
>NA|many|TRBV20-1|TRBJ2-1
TGCAGTGCTAGAGATCTAGCGACCGACTCCTACAATGAGCAGTTCTTC
CSARDLATDSYNEQFF
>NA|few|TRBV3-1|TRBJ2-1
TGTGCCAGCAGCCGAGGGGGGGAGAATGAGCAGTTCTTC
CASSRGGENEQFF
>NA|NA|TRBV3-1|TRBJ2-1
TGTGCCAGCAGCCAAGTTGAGGGGGAGGGCTTTGTTTACAATGAGCAGTTCTTC
CASSQVEGEGFVYNEQFF
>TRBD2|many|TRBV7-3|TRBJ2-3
TGTGCCAGCAGCTTTTCTAGCGGGAGCGTAGGAGATACGCAGTATTTT
CASSFSSGSVGDTQYF
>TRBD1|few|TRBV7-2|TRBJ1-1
TGTGCCAGCAGCTCACCAAGCAGGGGGGCTGAAGCTTTCTTT
CASSSPSRGAEAFF
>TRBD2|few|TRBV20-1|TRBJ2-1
TGCAGTGCTAGAGGGTCTGGGACTATTTTCTTC
CSARGSGTIFF
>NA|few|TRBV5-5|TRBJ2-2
TGTGCCAGCAGACCATCTGAAGGGGGGCGAGGCACCGGGGAGCTGTTTTTT
CASRPSEGGRGTGELFF
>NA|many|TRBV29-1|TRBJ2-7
TGCAGCGTGAACGCCGGGACAGTCCCAGGAGGGGTCTCCTACGAGCAGTACTTC
CSVNAGTVPGGVSYEQYF
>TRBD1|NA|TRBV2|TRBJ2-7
TGTGCCAGCAGTGCCAGGACAGGGGTGGGGGAGCAGTACTTC
CASSARTGVGEQYF
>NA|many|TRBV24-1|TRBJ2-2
TGTGCCACCAGTGATTGGGAGGTCACCGGGGAGCTGTTTTTT
CATSDWEVTGELFF
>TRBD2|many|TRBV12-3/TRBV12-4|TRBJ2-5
TGTGCCAGCACCCCTGGCGGGAGGGCCATAAAGACCCAGTACTTC
CASTPGGRAIKTQYF
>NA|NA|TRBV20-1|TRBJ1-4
TGCAGTGCTAAAAGGAGCAGAGCAAATGAAAAACTGTTTTTT
CSAKRSRANEKLFF
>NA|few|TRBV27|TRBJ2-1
TGTGCCAGCAATCTTCAGGGCAGCTCCTACAATGAGCAGTTCTTC
CASNLQGSSYNEQFF
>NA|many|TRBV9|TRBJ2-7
TGTGCCAGCAGCCCCGTTGGAGGGGAAGAGCAGTACTTC
CASSPVGGEEQYF
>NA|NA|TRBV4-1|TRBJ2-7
TGCGCCAGCAGCCCCTTCGTAAAGGGAACCTACGAGCAGTACTTC
CASSPFVKGTYEQYF
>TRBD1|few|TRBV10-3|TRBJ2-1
TGTGCCATCAGTCGACAGGGGGCCCACAATGAGCAGTTCTTC
CAISRQGAHNEQFF
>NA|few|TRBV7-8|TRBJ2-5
TGTGCCAGCAGCTTGGGGAACCGGGATAGCTTAAAAGAGACCCAGTACTTC
CASSLGNRDSLKETQYF
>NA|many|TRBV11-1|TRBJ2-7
TGTGCCAGCAGCTTAGTTGGATACGAGCAGTACTTC
CASSLVGYEQYF
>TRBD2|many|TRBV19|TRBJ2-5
TGTGCCAGTAGTAACCCGGGAGGGAGCCAAGAGACCCAGTACTTC
CASSNPGGSQETQYF
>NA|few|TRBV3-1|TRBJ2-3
TGTGCCAGCAGCCCCCCGGGGGTCGATACGCAGTATTTT
CASSPPGVDTQYF
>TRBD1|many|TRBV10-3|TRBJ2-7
TGTGCCATCAGCCAAACCGGGACAGGGGCTTACGAGCAGTACTTC
CAISQTGTGAYEQYF
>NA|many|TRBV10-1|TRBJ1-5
TGCGCCAGCATTCGACCGGAGCCGGGCAATTATCAGCCCCAGCATTTT
CASIRPEPGNYQPQHF
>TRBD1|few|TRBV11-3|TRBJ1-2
TGTGCCAGCAGCTATGGGACAGGGGCTGGCTACACCTTC
CASSYGTGAGYTF
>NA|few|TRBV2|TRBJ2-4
TGTGCCAGCAGTGGCAGGGACCGTCTAGCCAAAAACATTCAGTACTTC
CASSGRDRLAKNIQYF
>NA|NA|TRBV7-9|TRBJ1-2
TGTGCCAGCAGCCATTGGATGGGCAAAGACTATGGCTACACCTTC
CASSHWMGKDYGYTF
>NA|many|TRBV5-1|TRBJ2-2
TGCGCCAGCAGCTTGGCCCCCGGGGAGAACACCGGGGAGCTGTTTTTT
CASSLAPGENTGELFF
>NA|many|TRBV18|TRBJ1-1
TGTGCCAGCTCACCACTGGAGAACACTGAAGCTTTCTTT
CASSPLENTEAFF
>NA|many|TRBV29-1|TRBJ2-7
TGCAGCGTTGAGGGGGTCTCCTACGAGCAGTACTTC
CSVEGVSYEQYF
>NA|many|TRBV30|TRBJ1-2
TGTGCCTGGAGTCCCGGGGCGACTAACTATGGCTACACCTTC
CAWSPGATNYGYTF
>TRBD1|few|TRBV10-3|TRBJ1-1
TGTGCCATCAGCGCCGACAGGGGGACTGAAGCTTTCTTT
CAISADRGTEAFF
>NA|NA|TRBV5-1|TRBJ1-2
TGCGCCAACAGCTTGGGCGACGGTAGCTATGGCTACACCTTC
CANSLGDGSYGYTF
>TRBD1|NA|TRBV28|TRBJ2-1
TGTGCCAGCAGGCCCGGGGGACAGGGGGTATACAATGAGCAGTTCTTC
CASRPGGQGVYNEQFF
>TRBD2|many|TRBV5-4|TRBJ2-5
TGTGCCAGCAGCTTGGTGGGGAGGGACCAAGAGACCCAGTACTTC
CASSLVGRDQETQYF
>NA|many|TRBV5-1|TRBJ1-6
TGCGCCAGCAGCTTAAGGGAGTCCTATAATTCACCCCTCCACTTT
CASSLRESYNSPLHF
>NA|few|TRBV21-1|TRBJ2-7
TGTGCCAGCAGCAAAGAGGGCAGGCGAAGACTACCCCCCTCCTACGAGCAGTACTTC
CASSKEGRRRLPPSYEQYF
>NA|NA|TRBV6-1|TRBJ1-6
TGTGCCAGCAGTGAACAGGGCCTAATTTCACCCCTCCACTTT
CASSEQGLISPLHF
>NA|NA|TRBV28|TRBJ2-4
TGTGCCAGCAGCTCCCTAAGCGCTGGGCCAGGAAACATTCAGTACTTC
CASSSLSAGPGNIQYF
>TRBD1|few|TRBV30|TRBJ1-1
TGTGCTCTTAGCCACAGGGGCACTGAAGCTTTCTTT
CALSHRGTEAFF
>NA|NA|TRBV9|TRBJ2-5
TGTGCCAGCAGCGTACTCGGGGAGACCCAGTACTTC
CASSVLGETQYF
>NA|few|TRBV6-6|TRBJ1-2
TGTGCCAGCACCCGCTCCTATGGCTACACCTTC
CASTRSYGYTF